The next 30 T cell receptor beta chains were all read from a single sample in a study of blood T cell repertoires in COVID-19. Measured with immunoSEQ multiplex PCR; TCRdb has only the in-frame clones, and not every one. The data hold 400,000 to 500,000 clones, with around 87% observed a single time. The sample consisted of PBMCs or T cells enriched from blood (not recorded which). These receptors were collected from a woman between 35 and 50 years old who had recovered from COVID-19.

The V gene is TRBV3-1 (or the pseudogene TRBV3-2), the J gene TRBJ1-2, with TRBD1 identical over 8 bases. The CDR3 covers 16 residues. J lost 5 bases, V lost 1 base, and 9 bases had no gene match. Germline V CDR1 and CDR2: LGHDT, YNNKEL (reference sequence). CDR3 region: CASSQVATGGRYGYTF. The CDR3 nucleotides are TGTGCCAGCAGCCAAGTGGCTACAGGGGGTCGTTATGGCTACACCTTC.

This clone was recorded only once. This chain connects TRBV9 to TRBJ1-6; D not resolved. Germline loops: CDR1 SGDLS, CDR2 YYNGEE. This CDR3 is built from 15 residues. V lost 0 bases and J 5 bases, leaving 9 bases between the germline ends. The CDR3 coding sequence is TGTGCCAGCAGCGTAGGAACAAATGATAATTCACCCCTCCACTTT. Residues: CASSVGTNDNSPLHF.

This clone has more than one count but fewer than ten. This chain links TRBV3-1 (or the pseudogene TRBV3-2) with TRBJ2-5; D possibly corresponds to TRBD2 (5 bases). With 2 bases removed from V and 6 bases from J, the gap between germline ends came to 13 bases. The CDR3 length is 14 residues. In germline, CDR1 is LGHDT, CDR2 YNNKEL (reference sequence). This CDR3 reads CASSQLDSVKTQYF. In DNA form, the CDR3 reads TGTGCCAGCAGCCAACTGGATAGCGTGAAGACCCAGTACTTC.

CDR3 amino acids: CASSQGQGAEAFF. CDR3 nucleotides: TGTGCCAGCAGCCAGGGACAGGGTGCTGAAGCTTTCTTT. This sequence joins TRBV9 and TRBJ1-1; 9 bases match TRBD1. The CDR3 runs 13 residues. Germline V gene sequence: CDR1 SGDLS, CDR2 YYNGEE. J lost 6 bases, V lost 4 bases, and 4 bases had no gene match.

The chain joins TRBV4-3 to TRBJ1-1; 7 bases line up with TRBD1. The CDR3 runs to 16 residues. The V segment lost 0 bases and the J segment 0 bases; nucleotides outside the gene matches: 4. CDR1 LGHNA and CDR2 YSLEER come from the germline V gene. CDR3 sequence (DNA): TGCGCCAGCAGCCAAGACATAGGACAGGTGAACACTGAAGCTTTCTTT. It codes for CASSQDIGQVNTEAFF.

This clone was detected only a few times. This chain links TRBV19 with TRBJ2-6, with a weak D call TRBD1 (5 bases). V was clipped by 2 bases and J by 9 bases, with 11 bases between them. This CDR3 spans 14 amino acids. CDR1 and CDR2 (germline): LNHDA, SQIVND (reference sequence). In DNA, the CDR3 is TGTGCCAGTAGTATAACCAGGGTGGTCAACGTCCTGACTTTC. This sequence encodes CASSITRVVNVLTF.

The V and J genes are TRBV19 and TRBJ2-1, with 9 bases matching TRBD1. Germline V CDR1 and CDR2: LNHDA, SQIVND (reference sequence). After removal of 5 bases from V and 5 bases from J, the junction contained 10 bases not matched to a gene. The CDR3 loop spans 16 amino acids. Here the CDR3 DNA reads TGTGCCAGTAGTGAGATTACCGGGACAGGGAACAATGAGCAGTTCTTC. Its translation: CASSEITGTGNNEQFF.

The chain links TRBV6-5 to TRBJ1-6; D gene ambiguous. This CDR3 has 11 residues. CDR1 is MNHEY and CDR2 is SVGAGI in the germline V gene. The V end lost 7 bases, the J end lost 7 bases, and 5 bases lay between the germline ends. This CDR3 is CASTSNSPLHF. The CDR3 DNA reads TGTGCCAGCACTTCGAATTCACCCCTCCACTTT.

The rearrangement uses TRBV13 and TRBJ2-3; 7 bases agree with TRBD2. Per the germline V gene, CDR1 is PRHDT and CDR2 is FYEKMQ (reference sequence). The V gene end was trimmed by 2 bases and the J gene end by 4 bases; junction bases not matched to a gene: 9. The CDR3 covers 16 residues. CDR3 residues: CASSLREGPRADTQYF. Written as DNA, the CDR3 is TGTGCCAGCAGCTTAAGGGAGGGGCCACGCGCAGATACGCAGTATTTT.

This rearrangement joins TRBV19 to TRBJ2-1, with 7 bases lining up with TRBD2. J lost 6 bases, V lost 2 bases, and 10 bases had no gene match. The germline V gene encodes CDR1 LNHDA and CDR2 SQIVND (reference sequence). The CDR3 has 16 amino acids. The CDR3 sequence: CASSIKFAGVLNEQFF. CDR3 nucleotide sequence: TGTGCCAGTAGTATAAAGTTCGCGGGAGTTCTCAATGAGCAGTTCTTC.

The chain is built from TRBV6-2 or TRBV6-3 and TRBJ2-7; D not resolved. Per germline, CDR1 MNHEY and CDR2 SVGEGT. Trimming left V 6 bases short and J 7 bases short, with 10 bases between. This CDR3 spans 11 amino acids. CDR3 nucleotides: TGTGCCAGCAGCACGAGCGCGGAGCAGTACTTC. This gives the protein CASSTSAEQYF.

The rearrangement links TRBV9 to TRBJ1-4; a possible D gene is TRBD1 (6 bases). The CDR3 is made up of 15 amino acids. Germline values: CDR1 SGDLS, CDR2 YYNGEE. V was cut by 3 bases and J by 2 bases, with 11 bases left in between. In DNA form, the CDR3 reads TGTGCCAGCAGCGCTCAGGGGTGGACTAATGAAAAACTGTTTTTT. This gives the protein CASSAQGWTNEKLFF.

V gene TRBV6-5 combines with J gene TRBJ1-2; TRBD1 agrees at 8 bases. Germline V lookup: CDR1 MNHEY, CDR2 SVGAGI. With 6 bases clipped from V and 8 bases from J, the junction kept 8 bases outside the gene matches. The CDR3 is 13 residues long. This CDR3 is CASSRQGRDGYTF. CDR3 DNA: TGTGCCAGCAGCAGACAGGGGCGAGACGGCTACACCTTC.

This chain joins TRBV9 and TRBJ2-1; 13 nucleotides align to TRBD2. This CDR3 is 17 amino acids long. V was pared by 4 bases and J by 8 bases, with 12 bases of the junction left unmatched. CDR1 is SGDLS, CDR2 YYNGEE, per germline. The CDR3 DNA reads as TGTGCCAGCAGCCCTCGGACTAGCGGGAGACCCCTCCATGAGCAGTTCTTC. It encodes CASSPRTSGRPLHEQFF.

The gene calls are TRBV13 and TRBJ2-7, with 11 bases fitting TRBD2. The CDR3 is 15 residues long. Losses at the gene ends were 5 bases for V and 4 bases for J; bases not matched to a gene: 7. Germline CDR1 PRHDT, CDR2 FYEKMQ (reference sequence). The DNA for the CDR3 is TGTGCCAGCAGCCCTGGGACTAGCGGCCTTTACGAGCAGTACTTC. Protein sequence: CASSPGTSGLYEQYF.

The V call is TRBV7-8, the J call TRBJ2-7; the match to TRBD1 covers 7 bases. V trimming: 1 base; J trimming: 0 bases; junction bases outside the gene matches: 12. The CDR3 sequence is 18 residues long. Germline V gene data show CDR1 as SGHVS and CDR2 as FQNEAQ. The CDR3 spells CASSLVHSGTASSYEQYF. CDR3 nucleotide sequence: TGTGCCAGCAGCTTAGTGCACTCTGGGACAGCGAGCTCCTACGAGCAGTACTTC.

On this clone: Other nucleotide sequences from this sample produce the same CDR3. The chain carries TRBV4-3 and TRBJ1-1; maybe TRBD1 (5 bases). Germline CDR1 is LGHNA and CDR2 is YSLEER. This CDR3 contains 14 residues. The V end lost 0 bases, the J end lost 5 bases, and 10 bases lay between the germline ends. The CDR3 nucleotides are TGCGCCAGCAGCCAAGATATTAGGGGAACTGAAGCTTTCTTT. As protein: CASSQDIRGTEAFF.

This clone was seen just once. The chain links TRBV27 to TRBJ2-7; 7 positions match TRBD1. V lost 5 bases to trimming and J lost 2 bases; unmatched junction nucleotides: 6. CDR3 length: 14 residues. Germline loops: CDR1 MNHEY, CDR2 SMNVEV (reference sequence). The CDR3 here is CASSPEQGTYEQYF. The CDR3 bases are TGTGCCAGCAGTCCAGAACAGGGGACCTACGAGCAGTACTTC.

This clone was observed a single time. The chain employs TRBV18 and TRBJ2-1; TRBD2 matches 8 bases. CDR3 size: 16 residues. Trimming took 0 bases from V and 1 from J; bases not matched to a gene: 2. In germline, CDR1 is KGHSH, CDR2 LQKENI. CDR3 sequence reads: CASSPPSGRSYNEQFF. CDR3 nucleotide sequence: TGTGCCAGCTCACCACCGAGCGGGAGATCCTACAATGAGCAGTTCTTC.

The CDR3: CASSFIHQPQHF. In DNA form, the CDR3 reads TGTGCCAGCAGTTTCATCCATCAGCCCCAGCATTTT. The chain employs TRBV28 and TRBJ1-5; D gene uncertain. The germline CDR1 and CDR2 sequences are MDHEN and SYDVKM. CDR3 length: 12 residues. Deletions cut 3 bases from V and 5 bases from J, with 5 bases between.

The chain combines TRBV29-1 with TRBJ2-2, with 7 bases aligning to TRBD2. CDR1 is SQVTM, CDR2 ANQGSEA, per germline. V gave up 5 bases and J gave up 4 bases; unmatched junction bases: 10. The CDR3 extends over 15 amino acids. CDR3 protein: CSVFYPGGGTGELFF. CDR3 DNA sequence: TGCAGCGTTTTCTATCCGGGGGGAGGCACCGGGGAGCTGTTTTTT.

V usage is TRBV5-6 and J usage is TRBJ2-7; a possible D gene is TRBD2 (5 bases). CDR1 and CDR2 from the germline V gene are SGHDT and YYEEEE. The CDR3 loop spans 14 amino acids. The V end was cut by 0 bases, the J end by 7 bases, with 14 bases between. The CDR3 nucleotides read TGTGCCAGCAGCTTGGGGCTAGCCTTAGGGGAGCAGTACTTC. This codes for CASSLGLALGEQYF.

The V gene is TRBV18, the J gene TRBJ2-5; D might be TRBD2 (6 bases). Trimming cost V 2 bases and J 5 bases, with 12 bases left between them. This CDR3 has 14 amino acids. In germline, CDR1 is KGHSH, CDR2 LQKENI. DNA of the CDR3: TGTGCCAGCTCACCAAACACCCGGGGGGAGACCCAGTACTTC. It is translated as CASSPNTRGETQYF.

The J gene is TRBJ2-3, the V gene TRBV11-1; TRBD1 might be the D (5 bases). Germline V CDR1 and CDR2: SGHAT, FQDESV (reference sequence). The ends were cut back, 6 bases at V and 5 bases at J, with 15 bases in the middle. The CDR3 length is 14 residues. The CDR3 is CASRPGQGIDTQYF. In DNA, the CDR3 is TGTGCCAGCAGACCCGGCCAGGGTATAGATACGCAGTATTTT.

This clone was counted only a few times. The V and J genes are TRBV3-1 (or the pseudogene TRBV3-2) and TRBJ1-2, with D perhaps matching TRBD1 (6 bases). Germline values: CDR1 LGHDT, CDR2 YNNKEL (reference sequence). V dropped 1 base and J dropped 4 bases, with 13 bases sitting between them. This CDR3 region has 15 residues. CDR3 protein: CASSQANRAAYGYTF. CDR3 nucleotides: TGTGCCAGCAGCCAAGCTAACAGGGCTGCCTATGGCTACACCTTC.

The rearrangement links TRBV27 to TRBJ2-2; D is possibly TRBD2 (5 bases). The V and J ends lost 6 bases and 5 bases respectively, with 10 bases between them. The CDR3 length is 13 residues. Germline CDR1 and CDR2: MNHEY and SMNVEV (reference sequence). CDR3 region: CASRRTSTGELFF. The DNA of the CDR3 is TGTGCCAGCAGACGGACTTCTACCGGGGAGCTGTTTTTT.

This clone was seen only once. The chain recombines TRBV5-1 with TRBJ1-1; a possible D gene is TRBD1 (5 bases). Per the germline V gene, CDR1 is SGHRS and CDR2 is YFSETQ. Trimming removed 2 bases at V and 1 base at J, with 12 bases between. This CDR3 has 15 amino acids. CDR3 residues: CASSFLTTGNTEAFF. CDR3 nucleotides: TGCGCCAGCAGCTTCCTTACAACAGGGAACACTGAAGCTTTCTTT.

The V and J genes are TRBV25-1 and TRBJ2-1; 10 nucleotides line up with TRBD2. V lost 2 bases to trimming and J lost 8 bases; unmatched junction nucleotides: 12. The CDR3 is 17 amino acids. Germline CDR1 reads MGHDK; CDR2 reads SYGVNS. CDR3 in amino acids: CASSEEEAGGPEDEQFF. CDR3 DNA sequence: TGTGCCAGCAGTGAAGAAGAAGCGGGAGGGCCGGAGGATGAGCAGTTCTTC.

This clone was counted once. The rearrangement joins TRBV14 to TRBJ2-1; TRBD2 matches at 9 bases. The CDR3 loop spans 15 amino acids. Germline V gives CDR1 SGHDN, CDR2 FVKESK. The junction had 7 bases not matched to a gene; V was cut back by 4 bases and J by 6 bases. The CDR3 DNA reads as TGTGCCAGCAGCCGACTGACTAGCGGACCCAATGAGCAGTTCTTC. Amino acids: CASSRLTSGPNEQFF.

The rearrangement links TRBV29-1 to TRBJ2-1, with 8 bases aligning to TRBD2. V lost 5 bases, J lost 7 bases, and 4 bases stayed unmatched. The length of the CDR3 is 12 residues. In germline, CDR1 is SQVTM, CDR2 ANQGSEA. CDR3 DNA sequence: TGCAGCGTTCACCCGGGAGGGAATGAGCAGTTCTTC. The encoded protein is CSVHPGGNEQFF.